A single sample gave rise to the 14 T cell receptor beta chains below, sequenced in a study of STAT5B mutations in CD4+ large granular lymphocyte leukemia. Assay used: immunoSEQ multiplex PCR; TCRdb lists only in-frame clones, some missing. This table holds about 40,000 clones, 65% to 85% found once. Sequenced: CD4+ T cells from blood buffy coats. These receptors all stem from a human donor in good health.

The chain uses TRBV19 and TRBJ1-5; 11 bases are a match to TRBD1. CDR1 is LNHDA, CDR2 SQIVND, per germline (reference sequence). The CDR3 length is 19 residues. V gave up 4 bases and J gave up 0 bases; unmatched junction bases: 11. The CDR3 is CASSSTGGTGGNSNQPQHF. The DNA of the CDR3 is TGTGCCAGTAGTAGCACCGGTGGGACAGGGGGTAATAGCAATCAGCCCCAGCATTTT.

The CDR3 sequence is CASSLPSGRAMYEQYF. The CDR3, as DNA: TGTGCCAGCAGCTTACCAAGCGGGAGGGCCATGTACGAGCAGTACTTC. The rearrangement uses TRBV5-6 and TRBJ2-7, with TRBD2 identical over 10 bases. The V and J ends lost 2 bases and 4 bases, in that order; junction bases with no gene match: 9. CDR1 is SGHDT, CDR2 YYEEEE, per germline. This CDR3 has 16 amino acids.

The chain employs TRBV4-1 and TRBJ1-4, with D unclear. Trimming stripped 0 bases from V and 8 bases from J, with 16 bases between. The germline V gene encodes CDR1 MGHRA and CDR2 YSYEKL. This CDR3 region has 16 residues. The DNA of the CDR3 is TGCGCCAGCAGCCAAGATGGTTTCGGCGACGGCGAAAAACTGTTTTTT. It yields the protein CASSQDGFGDGEKLFF.

V and J are TRBV5-4 and TRBJ2-2, with 8 bases identical to TRBD1. Germline loops: CDR1 SGHNT, CDR2 YYREEE (reference sequence). Unmatched junction bases numbered 5, after V lost 1 base and J lost 3 bases. This CDR3 region has 16 residues. The CDR3 nucleotides are TGTGCCAGCAGCTTGAAAGGACAGGGTGACACCGGGGAGCTGTTTTTT. It specifies CASSLKGQGDTGELFF.

The CDR3: CASSIGTEKDYGYTF. The CDR3, as DNA: TGTGCCAGTAGTATAGGGACAGAAAAGGACTATGGCTACACCTTC. This chain connects TRBV19 to TRBJ1-2; a possible D gene is TRBD1 (6 bases). The ends were cut back, 1 base at V and 3 bases at J, with 12 bases in the middle. The CDR3 totals 15 residues. Germline values: CDR1 LNHDA, CDR2 SQIVND (reference sequence).

The V gene is TRBV18, the J gene TRBJ2-7; 7 positions agree with TRBD1. Germline CDR1 reads KGHSH; CDR2 reads LQKENI. The CDR3 totals 14 residues. The V and J ends lost 3 bases and 3 bases, in that order; junction bases with no gene match: 5. The CDR3 DNA is TGTGCCAGCTCACCCCCGGGACAGTACTACGAGCAGTACTTC. Its translation: CASSPPGQYYEQYF.

V is TRBV30 and J is TRBJ2-7; D ambiguous. Germline assignment: CDR1 GTSNPN and CDR2 SVGIG (reference sequence). V gave up 4 bases and J gave up 0 bases, with 10 bases separating them. This CDR3 region has 13 residues. The CDR3 here is CAWMLDASYEQYF. DNA of the CDR3: TGTGCCTGGATGCTGGACGCCTCCTACGAGCAGTACTTC. The full variable domain, in which reference TRBV30 and TRBJ2-7 provide the parts outside the CDR3, is SQTIHQWPATLVQPVGSPLSLECTVEGTSNPNLYWYRQAAGRGLQLLFYSVGIGQISSEVPQNLSASRPQDRQFILSSKKLLLSDSGFYLCAWMLDASYEQYFGPGTRLTVT.

This CDR3 reads CASSFTSGGEYEQFF. CDR3 nucleotide sequence: TGTGCCAGCAGCTTTACTAGCGGGGGGGAATATGAGCAGTTCTTC. The V call is TRBV7-2, the J call TRBJ2-1; 13 nucleotides agree with TRBD2. Germline V CDR1 and CDR2: SGHTA, FQGNSA. With V trimmed by 3 bases and J by 8 bases, 4 bases remained unmatched. CDR3 size: 15 residues. Full variable domain (outside the CDR3, taken from reference TRBV7-2 and TRBJ2-1): GAGVSQSPSNKVTEKGKDVELRCDPISGHTALYWYRQSLGQGLEFLIYFQGNSAPDKSGLPSDRFSAERTGGSVSTLTIQRTQQEDSAVYLCASSFTSGGEYEQFFGPGTRLTVL.

The V gene is TRBV7-2, the J gene TRBJ2-6, with 8 bases matching TRBD1. CDR1 and CDR2 (germline): SGHTA, FQGNSA. V lost 5 bases and J lost 2; bases outside the gene matches: 5. The CDR3 is 16 amino acids. The DNA for the CDR3 is TGTGCCAGCAGCCCTCAGACAGGGGCTGGGGCCAACGTCCTGACTTTC. It is translated as CASSPQTGAGANVLTF.

The sample holds a few counts of this clone. The chain employs TRBV30 and TRBJ1-3, with D unclear. This CDR3 has 12 residues. V was trimmed by 0 bases and J by 4 bases, leaving 4 bases between them. Germline assignment: CDR1 GTSNPN and CDR2 SVGIG (reference sequence). The CDR3 DNA reads TGTGCCTGGAGTGTTACCGGAAACACCATATATTTT. Its protein product is CAWSVTGNTIYF.

This chain joins TRBV4-2 and TRBJ2-7; tentative D call: TRBD1 (6 bases). The CDR3 totals 15 residues. Germline V lookup: CDR1 LGHNA, CDR2 YNFKEQ. The V end was cut by 2 bases, the J end by 1 base, with 12 bases between. The CDR3 coding sequence is TGTGCCAGCAGCCAATTTCCACAGGGATCCTACGAGCAGTACTTC. Amino acid sequence: CASSQFPQGSYEQYF.

This clone was detected once. V gene TRBV11-3 combines with J gene TRBJ2-3; D ambiguous. The CDR3 is made up of 13 amino acids. Germline CDR1 reads SGHNT; CDR2 reads YENEEA. Trimming cost V 0 bases and J 5 bases, with 6 bases left between them. CDR3 sequence: CASSLDVKDTQYF. CDR3 nucleotide sequence: TGTGCCAGCAGCTTAGACGTTAAAGATACGCAGTATTTT.

The chain couples TRBV29-1 to TRBJ1-2, with TRBD1 matching over 7 bases. This CDR3 spans 12 amino acids. J lost 4 bases, V lost 4 bases, and 3 bases had no gene match. From germline, CDR1 is SQVTM and CDR2 ANQGSEA. The CDR3 DNA follows: TGCAGCGTTGGACAGGGCGGCTATGGCTACACCTTC. Its translation: CSVGQGGYGYTF.

This clone was counted once. The CDR3 sequence is CAWSVTGSLYEQYF. The CDR3 nucleotides read TGTGCCTGGAGTGTCACCGGGAGTCTCTACGAGCAGTACTTC. V is TRBV30 and J is TRBJ2-7; tentatively, D is TRBD2 (6 bases). The germline gives CDR1 GTSNPN, CDR2 SVGIG (reference sequence). The CDR3 sequence is 14 residues long. V gave up 0 bases and J gave up 3 bases, with 12 bases separating them.